This T cell receptor (beta chain) was found in a study of blood T cell repertoires in COVID-19. Background on the study: Collection of acute and convalescent COVID-19 samples took place in the United States, Italy and Spain. In each case, the material was cDNA or gDNA derived from T cells, B-cell-depleted T cells, or PBMCs.

Under the authors' procedure: Cell counts per sample came from amplifying reference gene primers. Some clones are missing from TCRdb's copy, which holds only in-frame ones; the method was immunoSEQ multiplex PCR. V, J and clone size are taken as reported in that table, and D and trimming were inferred from the DNA itself. The table lists a few hundred thousand clones, approximately 81% of them singletons. Germline CDR1 reads SGHTA; CDR2 reads FQGNSA. There are 14 residues in the CDR3. J was trimmed by 4 bases and V by 6 bases; bases with no gene match: 6. V gene TRBV7-2 combines with J gene TRBJ2-3, with 8 nucleotides matching TRBD2. The specimen was peripheral blood. The clonotype was recovered from a man aged 25-45 years with active or convalescent COVID-19. Here the CDR3 DNA reads TGTGCCAGCAGGGGCGGGAGGCTGGCAGATACGCAGTATTTT. Protein product: CASRGGRLADTQYF.